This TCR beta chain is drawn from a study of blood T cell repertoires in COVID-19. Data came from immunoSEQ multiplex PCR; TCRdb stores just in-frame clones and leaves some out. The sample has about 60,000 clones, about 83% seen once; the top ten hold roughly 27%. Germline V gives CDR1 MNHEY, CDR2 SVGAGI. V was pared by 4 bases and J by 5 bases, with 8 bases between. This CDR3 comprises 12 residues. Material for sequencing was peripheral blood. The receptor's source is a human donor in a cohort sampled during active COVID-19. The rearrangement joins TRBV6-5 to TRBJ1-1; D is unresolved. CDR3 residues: CASSLTGTEAFF. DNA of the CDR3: TGTGCCAGCAGTTTAACCGGGACTGAAGCTTTCTTT.